The 11 T cell receptor beta chains below all came from one sample that was sequenced in a study of PD-L1 blockade in urothelial cancer. TCRdb's copy holds only in-frame clones and misses some; the assay was immunoSEQ multiplex PCR. The data show around 2,500 clones, around a third seen once. The specimen comprised tumor tissue, sampled before atezolizumab (anti-PD-L1) treatment. The receptor set was obtained from a man aged 70-80 years with urothelial cancer.

In the case of this clone: The junction and the germline gene differ at one end; a read error may be behind it. The chain has TRBV6-8 and TRBJ2-2; the match to TRBD2 covers 8 bases. Germline CDR1 is MNHGY and CDR2 is SAAAGT. This CDR3 region has 17 residues. The CDR3 spells CASSFPSGGPQSGELFF. CDR3 in DNA: TGTGCCAGCAGTTTTCCCTCGGGGGGGCCTCAATCCGGAGAGCTGTTTTTT.

The genes are TRBV19 and TRBJ1-5; no definite D call. V gave up 3 bases and J gave up 6 bases, with 6 bases separating them. This CDR3 spans 12 amino acids. CDR1 and CDR2 from the germline V gene are LNHDA and SQIVND (reference sequence). CDR3 nucleotides: TGTGCCAGTAGTATCCCTACTCAGCCCCAGCATTTT. Its translation: CASSIPTQPQHF.

Concerning this clone itself: The sample contains more than one DNA sequence encoding this CDR3. The CDR3 spells CASSIGTATEAFF. The CDR3 bases are TGTGCCAGTAGTATAGGGACAGCTACTGAAGCTTTCTTT. The chain links TRBV19 to TRBJ1-1, with a weak D call TRBD1 (6 bases). CDR1 LNHDA and CDR2 SQIVND come from the germline V gene (reference sequence). The CDR3 has 13 residues. Trimming pared 1 base from V and 5 bases from J, leaving 8 bases between.

The chain recombines TRBV29-1 with TRBJ1-4; TRBD1 matches at 9 bases. CDR3 length: 12 amino acids. Germline-derived CDR1 and CDR2 are SQVTM and ANQGSEA. The junction had 2 bases not matched to a gene; V was cut back by 4 bases and J by 8 bases. This chain's CDR3 is CSVGGQGEKLFF. DNA for the CDR3: TGCAGCGTTGGGGGACAGGGAGAAAAACTGTTTTTT.

The chain is built from TRBV6-7 and TRBJ1-1, with D tentatively TRBD1 (6 bases). TRBV6-7 is given ORF status, its function remaining uncertain. The V and J ends lost 2 bases and 4 bases respectively, with 8 bases between them. The CDR3 totals 13 residues. The CDR3 here is CASSYARGTEAFF. The CDR3 nucleotides read TGTGCCAGCAGTTACGCCAGGGGCACTGAAGCTTTCTTT.

This clone was counted between two and nine times. This chain joins TRBV5-8 and TRBJ2-2; TRBD1 might be the D (7 bases). V was shortened by 4 bases and J by 7 bases, with 11 bases between the two germline ends. There are 13 residues in the CDR3. The V gene's germline CDR1 is SGHTS and CDR2 YDEGEE. The CDR3 loop is CASSRQGGGELFF. DNA of the CDR3: TGTGCCAGCAGCCGCCAGGGGGGCGGGGAGCTGTTTTTT.

By sample fraction, this clone is medium-sized. The chain combines TRBV9 with TRBJ2-5, with D maybe TRBD2 (5 bases). The CDR3 runs to 15 residues. The germline V gene has CDR1 SGDLS and CDR2 YYNGEE. Trimming shortened V by 3 bases and J by 4 bases, and 16 bases separated the two germline ends. The CDR3 protein is CASSGPGVRGETQYF. CDR3 sequence (DNA): TGTGCCAGCAGCGGACCTGGGGTTCGGGGAGAGACCCAGTACTTC.

The chain combines TRBV19 with TRBJ1-3; 7 bases are a match to TRBD1. Losses at the gene ends were 6 bases for V and 0 bases for J; bases not matched to a gene: 8. The CDR3 runs 16 residues. Germline V lookup: CDR1 LNHDA, CDR2 SQIVND (reference sequence). The CDR3 is CASSTGTDSSGNTIYF. The DNA of the CDR3 is TGTGCCAGTAGCACCGGGACAGACAGCTCTGGAAACACCATATATTTT.

This clone is medium-sized. The chain uses TRBV11-3 and TRBJ2-1; tentatively, D is TRBD1 (7 bases). The CDR3 has 15 residues. Trimming removed 5 bases from V and 4 bases from J, with 15 bases in between. Germline CDR1 SGHNT, CDR2 YENEEA. CDR3 DNA: TGTGCCAGCAGCATAGGAGCAGGGGGGTACAATGAGCAGTTCTTC. It is translated as CASSIGAGGYNEQFF.

This clone was detected only a few times. This rearrangement joins TRBV28 to TRBJ2-1, with D perhaps matching TRBD1 (5 bases). Germline CDR1 MDHEN, CDR2 SYDVKM. The CDR3 loop spans 17 amino acids. Trimming cost V 5 bases and J 0 bases, with 17 bases left between them. The CDR3 region has the DNA TGTGCCAGCAGTCCTAGGATTTACAGGAGCTCCTACAATGAGCAGTTCTTC. Amino acids: CASSPRIYRSSYNEQFF.

This sequence joins TRBV19 and TRBJ2-3; D tentatively reads TRBD1 or TRBD2 (5 bases each). This CDR3 is 15 amino acids long. V lost 6 bases and J 2 bases, leaving 15 bases between the germline ends. Germline CDR1 is LNHDA and CDR2 is SQIVND (reference sequence). The CDR3 loop is CASSPLGPITDTQYF. For the CDR3, the DNA is TGTGCCAGTAGCCCTTTGGGACCGATCACAGATACGCAGTATTTT.